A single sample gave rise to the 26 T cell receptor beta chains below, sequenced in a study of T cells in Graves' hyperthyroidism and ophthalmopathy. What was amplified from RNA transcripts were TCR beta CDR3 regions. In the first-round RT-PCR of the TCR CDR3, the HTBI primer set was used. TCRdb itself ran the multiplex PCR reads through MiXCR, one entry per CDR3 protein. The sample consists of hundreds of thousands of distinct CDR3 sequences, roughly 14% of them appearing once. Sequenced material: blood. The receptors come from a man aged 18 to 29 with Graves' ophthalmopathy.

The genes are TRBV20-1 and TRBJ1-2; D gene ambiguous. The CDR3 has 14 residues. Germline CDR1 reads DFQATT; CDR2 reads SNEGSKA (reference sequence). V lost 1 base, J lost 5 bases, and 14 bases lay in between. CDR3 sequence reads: CSARVQKGFYGYTF. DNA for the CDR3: TGCAGTGCTAGAGTACAGAAAGGATTTTATGGCTACACCTTC.

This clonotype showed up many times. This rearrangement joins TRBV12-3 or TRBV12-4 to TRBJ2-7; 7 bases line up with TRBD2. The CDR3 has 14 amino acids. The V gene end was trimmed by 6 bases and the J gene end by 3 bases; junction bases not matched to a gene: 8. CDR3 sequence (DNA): TGTGCCAGCAGCTTCCCGGGGGGATTCTACGAGCAGTACTTC. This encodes CASSFPGGFYEQYF.

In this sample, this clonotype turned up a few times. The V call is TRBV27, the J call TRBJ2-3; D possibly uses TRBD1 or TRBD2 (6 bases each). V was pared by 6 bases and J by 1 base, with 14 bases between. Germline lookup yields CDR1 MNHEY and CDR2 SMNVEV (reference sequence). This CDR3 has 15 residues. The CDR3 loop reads CASSPEGGGTDTQYF. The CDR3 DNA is TGTGCCAGCAGCCCTGAGGGGGGCGGCACAGATACGCAGTATTTT.

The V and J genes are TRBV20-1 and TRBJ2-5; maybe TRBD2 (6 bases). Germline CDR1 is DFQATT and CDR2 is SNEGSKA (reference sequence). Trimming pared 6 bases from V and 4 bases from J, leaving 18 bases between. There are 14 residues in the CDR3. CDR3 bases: TGCAGTGCCGCGAGGGCTAGCGCCGCAGAGACCCAGTACTTC. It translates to CSAARASAAETQYF.

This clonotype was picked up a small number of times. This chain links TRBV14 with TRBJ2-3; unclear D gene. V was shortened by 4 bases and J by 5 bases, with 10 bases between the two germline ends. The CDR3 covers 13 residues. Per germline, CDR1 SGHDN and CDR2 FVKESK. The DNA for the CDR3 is TGTGCCAGCAGCCGAATACTTCGAGATACGCAGTATTTT. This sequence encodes CASSRILRDTQYF.

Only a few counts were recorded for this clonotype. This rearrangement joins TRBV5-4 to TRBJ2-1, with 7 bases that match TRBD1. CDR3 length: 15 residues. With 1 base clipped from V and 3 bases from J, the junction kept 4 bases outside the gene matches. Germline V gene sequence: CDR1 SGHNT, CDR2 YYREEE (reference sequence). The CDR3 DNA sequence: TGTGCCAGCAGCTTGTCCCCAGGGGGCTACAATGAGCAGTTCTTC. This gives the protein CASSLSPGGYNEQFF.

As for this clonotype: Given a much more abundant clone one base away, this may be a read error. The CDR3: CASAGGSNQPRHF. Written as DNA, the CDR3 is TGTGCCAGCGCAGGGGGTAGCAATCAGCCCCGGCATTTT. This rearrangement joins TRBV5-5 to TRBJ1-5; 7 bases map to TRBD1. This CDR3 contains 13 residues. From germline, CDR1 is SGHKS and CDR2 YYEKEE (reference sequence).

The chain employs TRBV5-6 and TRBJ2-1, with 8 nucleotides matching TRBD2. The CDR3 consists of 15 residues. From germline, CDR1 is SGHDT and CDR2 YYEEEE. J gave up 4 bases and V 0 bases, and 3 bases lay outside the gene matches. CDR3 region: CASSLVLAEYNEQFF. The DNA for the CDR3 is TGTGCCAGCAGCTTGGTACTAGCGGAATACAATGAGCAGTTCTTC.

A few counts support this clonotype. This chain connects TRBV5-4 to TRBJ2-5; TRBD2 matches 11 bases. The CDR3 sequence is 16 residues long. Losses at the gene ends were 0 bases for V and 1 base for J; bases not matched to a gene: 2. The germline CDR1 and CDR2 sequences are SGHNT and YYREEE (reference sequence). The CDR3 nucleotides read TGTGCCAGCAGCTTGGGACTAGCGGGGTTCCAAGAGACCCAGTACTTC. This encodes CASSLGLAGFQETQYF.

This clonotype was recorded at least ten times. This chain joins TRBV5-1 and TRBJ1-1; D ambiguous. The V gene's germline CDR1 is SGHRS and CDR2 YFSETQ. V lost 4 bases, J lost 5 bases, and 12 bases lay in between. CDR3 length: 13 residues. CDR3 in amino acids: CASSVTPGTEAFF. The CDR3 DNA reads TGCGCCAGCAGCGTGACTCCCGGGACTGAAGCTTTCTTT.

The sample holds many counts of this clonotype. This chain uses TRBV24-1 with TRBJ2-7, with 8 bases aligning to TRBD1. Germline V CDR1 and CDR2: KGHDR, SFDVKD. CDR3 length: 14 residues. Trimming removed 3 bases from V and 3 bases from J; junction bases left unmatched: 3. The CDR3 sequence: CATSDDRGGYEQYF. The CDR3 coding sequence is TGTGCCACCAGTGATGACAGGGGCGGCTACGAGCAGTACTTC.

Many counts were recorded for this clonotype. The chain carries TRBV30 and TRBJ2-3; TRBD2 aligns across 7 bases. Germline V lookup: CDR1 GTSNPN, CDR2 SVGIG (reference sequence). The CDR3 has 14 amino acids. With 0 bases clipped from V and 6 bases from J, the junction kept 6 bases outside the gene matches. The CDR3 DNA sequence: TGTGCCTGGAGTGTAGACGGGGGAGGGGATACGCAGTATTTT. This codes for CAWSVDGGGDTQYF.

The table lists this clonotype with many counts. CDR3 DNA sequence: TGTGCCAGCAGTGAAGGACAGGGGGCAACAGATACGCAGTATTTT. Protein: CASSEGQGATDTQYF. V usage is TRBV6-1 and J usage is TRBJ2-3, with 10 bases lining up with TRBD1. From germline, CDR1 is MNHNS and CDR2 SASEGT. J was trimmed by 3 bases and V by 1 base; bases with no gene match: 1. The CDR3 has 15 amino acids.

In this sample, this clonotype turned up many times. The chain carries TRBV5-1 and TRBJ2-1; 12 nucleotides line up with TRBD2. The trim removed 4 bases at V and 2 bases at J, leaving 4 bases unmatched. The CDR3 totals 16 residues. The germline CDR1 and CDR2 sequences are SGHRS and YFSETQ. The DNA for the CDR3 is TGCGCCAGCAGCACTAGCGGGGGGCCCGCCTACAATGAGCAGTTCTTC. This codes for CASSTSGGPAYNEQFF. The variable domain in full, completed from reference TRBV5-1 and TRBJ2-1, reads KAGVTQTPRYLIKTRGQQVTLSCSPISGHRSVSWYQQTPGQGLQFLFEYFSETQRNKGNFPGRFSGRQFSNSRSEMNVSTLELGDSALYLCASSTSGGPAYNEQFFGPGTRLTVL.

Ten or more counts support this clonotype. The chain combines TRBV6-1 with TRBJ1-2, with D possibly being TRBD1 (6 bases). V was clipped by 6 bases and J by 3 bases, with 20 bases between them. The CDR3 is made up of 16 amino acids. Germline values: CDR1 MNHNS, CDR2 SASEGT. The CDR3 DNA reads TGTGCCAGCAGCCCGGACAGTTCAAAGAGGGACTATGGCTACACCTTC. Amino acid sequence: CASSPDSSKRDYGYTF.

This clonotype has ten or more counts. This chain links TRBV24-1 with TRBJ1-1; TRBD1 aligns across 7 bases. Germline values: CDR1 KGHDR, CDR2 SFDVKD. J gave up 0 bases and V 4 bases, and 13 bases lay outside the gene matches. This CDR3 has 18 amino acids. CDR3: CATSDGGTAPAMNTEAFF. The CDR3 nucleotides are TGTGCCACCAGTGACGGTGGGACAGCCCCTGCCATGAACACTGAAGCTTTCTTT.

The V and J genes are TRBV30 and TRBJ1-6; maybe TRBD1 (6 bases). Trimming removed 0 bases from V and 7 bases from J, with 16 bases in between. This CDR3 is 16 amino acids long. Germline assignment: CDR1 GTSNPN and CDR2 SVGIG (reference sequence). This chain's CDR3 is CAWSVQGERPNSPLHF. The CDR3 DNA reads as TGTGCCTGGAGTGTACAGGGTGAAAGGCCAAATTCACCCCTCCACTTT. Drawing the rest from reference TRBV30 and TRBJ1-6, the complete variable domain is SQTIHQWPATLVQPVGSPLSLECTVEGTSNPNLYWYRQAAGRGLQLLFYSVGIGQISSEVPQNLSASRPQDRQFILSSKKLLLSDSGFYLCAWSVQGERPNSPLHFGNGTRLTVT.

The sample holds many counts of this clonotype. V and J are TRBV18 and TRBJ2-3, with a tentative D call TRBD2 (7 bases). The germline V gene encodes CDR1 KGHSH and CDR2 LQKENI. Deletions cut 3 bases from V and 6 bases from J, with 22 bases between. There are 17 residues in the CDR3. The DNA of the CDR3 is TGTGCCAGCTCACCGCCCGGGGGCGGGGGACCCTCCGATACGCAGTATTTT. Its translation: CASSPPGGGGPSDTQYF.

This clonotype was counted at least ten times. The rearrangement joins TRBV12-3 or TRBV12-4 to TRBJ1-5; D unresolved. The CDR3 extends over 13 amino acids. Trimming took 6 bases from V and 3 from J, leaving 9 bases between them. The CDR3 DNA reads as TGTGCCAGCAGCCCCGGTCACAATCAGCCCCAGCATTTT. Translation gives CASSPGHNQPQHF.

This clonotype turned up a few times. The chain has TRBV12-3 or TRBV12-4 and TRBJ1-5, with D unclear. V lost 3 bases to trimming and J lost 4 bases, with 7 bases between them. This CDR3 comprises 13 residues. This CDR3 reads CASSLTVNQPQHF. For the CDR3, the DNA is TGTGCCAGCAGTTTGACGGTTAATCAGCCCCAGCATTTT.

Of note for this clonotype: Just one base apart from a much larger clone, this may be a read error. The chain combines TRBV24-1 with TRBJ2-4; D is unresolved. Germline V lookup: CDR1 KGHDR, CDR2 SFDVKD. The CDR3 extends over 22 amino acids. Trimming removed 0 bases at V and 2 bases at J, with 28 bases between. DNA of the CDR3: TGTGCCACCAGTGATTTGCATCCCCGGATTAGCCCAAAACCGGGTACCAAAAACATTCAGTACTTC. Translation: CATSDLHPRISPKPGTKNIQYF.

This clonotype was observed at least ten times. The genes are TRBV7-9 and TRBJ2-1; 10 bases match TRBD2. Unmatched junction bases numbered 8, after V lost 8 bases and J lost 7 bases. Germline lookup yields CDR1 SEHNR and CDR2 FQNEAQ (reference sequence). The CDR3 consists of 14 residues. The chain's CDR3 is CASVLAGAGNEQFF. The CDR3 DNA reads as TGTGCCAGCGTCCTAGCGGGAGCGGGGAATGAGCAGTTCTTC.

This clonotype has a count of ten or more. In DNA form, the CDR3 reads TGCAGCGTGATGACAACGGTCGAGCAGTACTTC. Its protein is CSVMTTVEQYF. The chain has TRBV29-1 and TRBJ2-7; no clear D gene. Germline V CDR1 and CDR2: SQVTM, ANQGSEA. This CDR3 has 11 amino acids. The V end lost 6 bases, the J end lost 6 bases, and 12 bases lay between the germline ends.

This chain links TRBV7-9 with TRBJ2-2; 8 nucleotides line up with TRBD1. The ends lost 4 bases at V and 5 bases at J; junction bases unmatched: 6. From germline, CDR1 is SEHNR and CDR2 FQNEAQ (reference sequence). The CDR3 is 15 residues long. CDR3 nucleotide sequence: TGTGCCAGCAGCTCTGGGACAGGTCAAACCGGGGAGCTGTTTTTT. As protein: CASSSGTGQTGELFF.

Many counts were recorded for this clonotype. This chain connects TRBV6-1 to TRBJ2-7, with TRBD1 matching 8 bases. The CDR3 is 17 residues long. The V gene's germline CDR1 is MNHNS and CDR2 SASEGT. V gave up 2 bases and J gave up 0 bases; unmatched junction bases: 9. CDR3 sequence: CASSEYWGQVSSYEQYF. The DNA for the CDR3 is TGTGCCAGCAGTGAATATTGGGGACAGGTGAGCTCCTACGAGCAGTACTTC.

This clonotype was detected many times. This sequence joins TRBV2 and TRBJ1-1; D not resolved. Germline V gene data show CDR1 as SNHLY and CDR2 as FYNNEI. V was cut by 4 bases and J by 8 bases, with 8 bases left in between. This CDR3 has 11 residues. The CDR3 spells CASSVSYEAFF. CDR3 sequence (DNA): TGTGCCAGCAGTGTGTCGTACGAAGCTTTCTTT. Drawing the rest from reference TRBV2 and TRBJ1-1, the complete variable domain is EPEVTQTPSHQVTQMGQEVILRCVPISNHLYFYWYRQILGQKVEFLVSFYNNEISEKSEIFDDQFSVERPDGSNFTLKIRSTKLEDSAMYFCASSVSYEAFFGQGTRLTVV.